Listed below are T cell receptor beta chains from one sample, sequenced in a study. Via MiXCR, TCRdb re-called the RT-PCR reads, giving one row per CDR3 protein. Among about 680,000 distinct CDR3 sequences listed, over 12% were seen once. Sequencing was done on a sample of memory CD4+ T cells from blood. The source of these receptors is a female donor in good health, serving as a healthy control. CDR3s include the opening cysteine and the closing phenylalanine or tryptophan. D genes are given only for firm matches.

NA,TRBJ2-7,TRBV12-3/TRBV12-4,13,CASSFLVAYEQYF
NA,TRBJ1-5,TRBV4-3,16,CASSQEGGPAGMPQHF
TRBD1,TRBJ2-7,TRBV10-3,13,CATGQGIVYEQYF
TRBD2,TRBJ2-7,TRBV18,15,CASSPDYTSGRFQYF
TRBD1,TRBJ1-5,TRBV30,17,CAWSPPRQGVVNQPQHF
TRBD1,TRBJ1-2,TRBV5-4,15,CASSSNRGDNYGYTF
TRBD1,TRBJ2-1,TRBV5-4,18,CASSLAFGRGGGYNEQFF
TRBD2,TRBJ2-7,TRBV5-1,15,CASSLVSGRAYEQYF
TRBD1,TRBJ2-2,TRBV7-3,16,CASSPGTGRVTGELFF
TRBD1,TRBJ1-3,TRBV6-5,16,CASSKTPGQGRYTIYF
TRBD1,TRBJ2-4,TRBV4-1,18,CASSQGRVQGIAKNIQYF
NA,TRBJ1-1,TRBV7-9,13,CASSFDSHTEAFF
NA,TRBJ1-1,TRBV20-1,14,CSASDGQLNTEAFF
TRBD1,TRBJ2-7,TRBV7-8,15,CASSTRTGRVDEQYF
NA,TRBJ1-2,TRBV29-1,11,CSAGTGYGYTF
TRBD1,TRBJ2-2,TRBV4-1,15,CASRPLGQDTGELFF
NA,TRBJ1-3,TRBV5-1,15,CASSLEVQGGNTIYF
NA,TRBJ1-6,TRBV18,14,CASSPAQNNSPLHF
NA,TRBJ2-2,TRBV5-1,14,CASSPYGNTGELFF
NA,TRBJ2-5,TRBV27,17,CASSLGRGRPSQETQYF